The clone carrying this T cell receptor beta chain has more than one count but fewer than ten. As yet, its antigen is unknown. MiXCR was run by TCRdb on the reads, yielding one entry per CDR3 protein. The sample consists of 50,000 to 65,000 distinct CDR3 sequences, about 18% of them appearing once. The data are from a study of T cell repertoires in cytomegalovirus infection. Study details: Based on public TCR beta signatures, there were indications of CMV infection and of a matching HLA type.

The CDR3 covers 14 residues. With 1 base removed from V and 3 bases from J, the gap between germline ends came to 8 bases. The germline V gene encodes CDR1 SGHNT and CDR2 YYREEE (reference sequence). Sequences were derived from CD8+ T cells from cultured PBMCs, sampled from culture after CMV antigen stimulation. This TCR derives from a human donor in good health (CMV status not recorded). Some clones in this sample may be carry-over from other donors' samples. V usage is TRBV5-4 and J usage is TRBJ1-5, with D unclear. CDR3 sequence reads: CASSLKGANQPQHF. The CDR3 bases are TGTGCCAGCAGCTTGAAGGGAGCCAATCAGCCCCAGCATTTT.